Below, 30 T cell receptor beta chains from the same sample are listed, as sequenced in a study of cytomegalovirus exposure and HLA in healthy donors. Profiled with immunoSEQ multiplex PCR; TCRdb holds only in-frame clones, not every one. The sample has approximately 270,000 clones, 70% to 90% seen once; the top ten hold 1%. The sample comprised PBMCs. The receptors come from a woman aged 18-29 years in good health and CMV-seronegative.

J is TRBJ2-1 and V is TRBV7-2, with 11 bases aligning to TRBD1. The V gene end was trimmed by 5 bases and the J gene end by 7 bases; junction bases not matched to a gene: 7. The CDR3 is 15 residues long. The germline CDR1 and CDR2 sequences are SGHTA and FQGNSA. The CDR3 DNA reads TGTGCCAGCAGCCAGGGCGGACAGGGGGCAAATGAGCAGTTCTTC. Amino acid sequence: CASSQGGQGANEQFF.

V is TRBV27 and J is TRBJ1-1, with 11 bases lining up with TRBD1. Germline CDR1 is MNHEY and CDR2 is SMNVEV (reference sequence). This CDR3 comprises 13 residues. V dropped 5 bases and J dropped 8; count of bases not matched to a gene: 4. The CDR3 DNA reads TGTGCCAGCAGTCCCGGACAGGGGGCGGAAGCTTTCTTT. Protein sequence: CASSPGQGAEAFF.

This chain connects TRBV7-8 to TRBJ2-1, with TRBD2 matching 12 bases. V shed 1 base and J 4 bases; nucleotides not matched to a gene: 5. Looked up from germline, CDR1 is SGHVS and CDR2 is FQNEAQ. The CDR3 covers 17 residues. The CDR3 loop reads CASSLGLAGGQYNEQFF. The CDR3 DNA follows: TGTGCCAGCAGCTTAGGGCTAGCGGGGGGGCAGTACAATGAGCAGTTCTTC.

The chain uses TRBV6-6 and TRBJ2-5; TRBD2 matches 11 bases. J lost 2 bases, V lost 5 bases, and 7 bases had no gene match. This CDR3 contains 16 residues. The V gene's germline CDR1 is MNHNY and CDR2 SVGAGI (reference sequence). The CDR3, as DNA: TGTGCCAGCAGTCCCACCGGACTAGCGGGTCAAGAGACCCAGTACTTC. Its translation is CASSPTGLAGQETQYF.

This chain connects TRBV30 to TRBJ2-1; 7 bases align to TRBD2. J lost 2 bases, V lost 1 base, and 8 bases had no gene match. The CDR3 covers 16 residues. CDR1 is GTSNPN and CDR2 is SVGIG in the germline V gene (reference sequence). CDR3 amino acids: CAWSDLGAGAYNEQFF. The DNA for the CDR3 is TGTGCCTGGAGTGACCTAGGGGCGGGAGCCTACAATGAGCAGTTCTTC.

The genes are TRBV6-5 and TRBJ2-7; D is undetermined. Deletions cut 0 bases from V and 4 bases from J, with 16 bases between. Germline V gene lookup returns CDR1 MNHEY and CDR2 SVGAGI. The CDR3 is 16 residues long. CDR3 region: CASSYSRLGSSYEQYF. The DNA of the CDR3 is TGTGCCAGCAGTTACTCGAGGCTAGGTAGCTCTTACGAGCAGTACTTC.

This rearrangement joins TRBV19 to TRBJ2-7, with D possibly being TRBD1 (5 bases). The CDR3 has 14 amino acids. V lost 5 bases, J lost 0 bases, and 11 bases lay in between. Germline CDR1 is LNHDA and CDR2 is SQIVND (reference sequence). The CDR3 protein is CASSYRQFSYEQYF. The CDR3 nucleotides are TGTGCCAGTAGTTACCGACAGTTCTCCTACGAGCAGTACTTC.

CDR3 region: CASREPQNNEQFF. The CDR3 nucleotides read TGCGCCAGCAGAGAACCACAAAACAATGAGCAGTTCTTC. The chain joins TRBV5-1 to TRBJ2-1; D unclear. The CDR3 has 13 amino acids. V lost 5 bases and J lost 5, with 11 bases in between. Germline CDR1 and CDR2: SGHRS and YFSETQ.

The chain uses TRBV10-3 and TRBJ2-1; D ambiguous. CDR1 and CDR2 from the germline V gene are ENHRY and SYGVKD. The CDR3 sequence is 15 residues long. Deletions cut 2 bases from V and 0 bases from J, with 8 bases between. The CDR3 coding sequence is TGTGCCATCAGTGAGCGAATGAGCTCCTACAATGAGCAGTTCTTC. Translating gives CAISERMSSYNEQFF.

This rearrangement joins TRBV19 to TRBJ2-1; possible D gene TRBD2, 6 bases. Germline CDR1 reads LNHDA; CDR2 reads SQIVND (reference sequence). The CDR3 covers 14 residues. Between the trimmed V and J ends, which lost 7 bases and 0 bases, there was a span of 10 bases. For the CDR3, the DNA is TGTGCCAGTAACGGGCGGGGCTCCTACAATGAGCAGTTCTTC. It codes for CASNGRGSYNEQFF.

V is TRBV18 and J is TRBJ1-2; 8 bases map to TRBD1. The CDR3 is 14 residues long. Per germline, CDR1 KGHSH and CDR2 LQKENI. The junction had 7 bases not matched to a gene; V was cut back by 4 bases and J by 6 bases. CDR3: CASSLATGVDGYTF. The CDR3 DNA reads TGTGCCAGCTCACTGGCGACAGGGGTGGATGGCTACACCTTC.

The chain links TRBV7-2 to TRBJ1-2; perhaps TRBD1 as D (5 bases). Deletions cut 5 bases from V and 2 bases from J, with 24 bases between. Germline V gene sequence: CDR1 SGHTA, CDR2 FQGNSA. The CDR3 sequence is 18 residues long. The CDR3 loop reads CASSPKVGDGLRNYGYTF. CDR3 DNA: TGTGCCAGCAGCCCCAAGGTTGGGGACGGACTAAGGAACTATGGCTACACCTTC.

The rearrangement links TRBV19 to TRBJ2-5; the D is unclear. Germline loops: CDR1 LNHDA, CDR2 SQIVND (reference sequence). The CDR3 covers 13 residues. The V gene lost 5 bases and the J gene lost 2 bases, with 9 bases spanning the gap. CDR3 in amino acids: CASSQVLQETQYF. CDR3 coding DNA: TGTGCCAGTAGTCAAGTTCTACAAGAGACCCAGTACTTC. Based on the CDR3 plus reference TRBV19 and TRBJ2-5, the full variable domain is DGGITQSPKYLFRKEGQNVTLSCEQNLNHDAMYWYRQDPGQGLRLIYYSQIVNDFQKGDIAEGYSVSREKKESFPLTVTSAQKNPTAFYLCASSQVLQETQYFGPGTRLLVL.

V and J are TRBV25-1 and TRBJ2-1, with TRBD1 matching 9 bases. The CDR3 sequence is 17 residues long. V lost 4 bases, J lost 5 bases, and 12 bases stayed unmatched. Germline V gene data show CDR1 as MGHDK and CDR2 as SYGVNS. In DNA, the CDR3 is TGTGCCAGCAGTGGAGTTAAATCCGGGACAGGGAACAATGAGCAGTTCTTC. Translation gives CASSGVKSGTGNNEQFF.

This chain connects TRBV10-1 to TRBJ2-7; 11 nucleotides align to TRBD2. CDR3 length equals 16 residues. J gave up 3 bases and V 2 bases, and 6 bases lay outside the gene matches. Per the germline V gene, CDR1 is WNHNN and CDR2 is SYGVQD (reference sequence). In nucleotides, the CDR3 is TGCGCCAGCAGTGAGGTCGTTCTAGCGGGAGGCTACGAGCAGTACTTC. Residues: CASSEVVLAGGYEQYF.

The V and J genes are TRBV29-1 and TRBJ2-1; 9 bases agree with TRBD2. Germline V CDR1 and CDR2: SQVTM, ANQGSEA. V dropped 6 bases and J dropped 7; count of bases not matched to a gene: 28. CDR3 length: 20 amino acids. The CDR3 is CSVNQLQGKLAGVGYNEQFF. The CDR3 DNA reads as TGCAGCGTGAACCAATTACAGGGGAAGTTAGCGGGAGTAGGGTATAATGAGCAGTTCTTC.

The genes are TRBV19 and TRBJ2-3; TRBD2 agrees at 7 bases. The CDR3 spans 14 residues. V was clipped by 3 bases and J by 3 bases; unmatched bases: 3. Germline V CDR1 and CDR2: LNHDA, SQIVND (reference sequence). Here the CDR3 DNA reads TGTGCCAGTAGTATTTTGCGGGGGACAGATACGCAGTATTTT. It is translated as CASSILRGTDTQYF.

This chain links TRBV7-9 with TRBJ1-1; D might be TRBD1 (6 bases). Trimming took 1 base from V and 8 from J, leaving 14 bases between them. This CDR3 comprises 14 residues. Germline V CDR1 and CDR2: SEHNR, FQNEAQ (reference sequence). CDR3 residues: CASSLELRGAEAFF. CDR3 bases: TGTGCCAGCAGCTTAGAATTACGGGGGGCAGAAGCTTTCTTT.

The rearrangement joins TRBV11-2 to TRBJ2-3; D gene ambiguous. Germline CDR1 is SGHAT and CDR2 is FQNNGV. V lost 4 bases, J lost 4 bases, and 15 bases lay in between. The CDR3 consists of 15 residues. CDR3 region: CASSYVGSRADTQYF. CDR3 coding DNA: TGTGCCAGCAGCTACGTAGGATCTCGGGCAGATACGCAGTATTTT.

The gene calls are TRBV29-1 and TRBJ2-1; perhaps TRBD1 as D (6 bases). Germline V gene lookup returns CDR1 SQVTM and CDR2 ANQGSEA. Trimming removed 6 bases from V and 3 bases from J, with 15 bases in between. CDR3 length: 14 amino acids. The CDR3 coding sequence is TGCAGCGTCCGTTGGACAGAGAACTACAATGAGCAGTTCTTC. Translating it yields CSVRWTENYNEQFF.

The chain has TRBV27 and TRBJ2-7, with D possibly TRBD1 on 5 matching bases. The germline CDR1 and CDR2 sequences are MNHEY and SMNVEV (reference sequence). V was pared by 3 bases and J by 2 bases, with 11 bases between. CDR3 length: 14 amino acids. The CDR3 region has the DNA TGTGCCAGCAGTTTCAGTGTGGGGCCCTACGAGCAGTACTTC. Amino acids: CASSFSVGPYEQYF.

The genes are TRBV5-1 and TRBJ1-1; 11 nucleotides match TRBD1. Germline assignment: CDR1 SGHRS and CDR2 YFSETQ. The V segment lost 0 bases and the J segment 1 base; nucleotides outside the gene matches: 5. CDR3 length: 17 amino acids. The CDR3 DNA reads TGCGCCAGCAGCTTGGCCCCCGGGACAGGGGGGAACACTGAAGCTTTCTTT. Translation gives CASSLAPGTGGNTEAFF.

V usage is TRBV30 and J usage is TRBJ2-7; 9 nucleotides agree with TRBD2. After removal of 1 base from V and 7 bases from J, the junction contained 11 bases not matched to a gene. The germline V gene has CDR1 GTSNPN and CDR2 SVGIG (reference sequence). The CDR3 has 15 amino acids. As DNA, the CDR3 is TGTGCCTGGAGTGAACGGTGGCTAGCGGGAAAGGAGCAGTACTTC. Encoded protein: CAWSERWLAGKEQYF.

This chain connects TRBV7-9 to TRBJ1-6, with TRBD1 identical over 7 bases. The CDR3 has 15 residues. J gave up 10 bases and V 0 bases, and 6 bases lay outside the gene matches. Per germline, CDR1 SEHNR and CDR2 FQNEAQ (reference sequence). The CDR3 spells CASSLATGQRSPLHF. The CDR3 coding sequence is TGTGCCAGCAGCTTAGCGACGGGACAGCGCTCACCCCTCCACTTT.

The chain is built from TRBV2 and TRBJ2-5; the match to TRBD2 covers 8 bases. This CDR3 contains 13 residues. Germline lookup yields CDR1 SNHLY and CDR2 FYNNEI. The V gene end was trimmed by 6 bases and the J gene end by 5 bases; junction bases not matched to a gene: 5. As DNA, the CDR3 is TGTGCCAGCAGCCCGCGACTAGCGGAGACCCAGTACTTC. This codes for CASSPRLAETQYF.

This chain connects TRBV30 to TRBJ2-7, with D perhaps TRBD2 (5 bases). The germline gives CDR1 GTSNPN, CDR2 SVGIG (reference sequence). The CDR3 runs 15 residues. Trimming took 2 bases from V and 4 from J, leaving 18 bases between them. CDR3 nucleotide sequence: TGTGCCTGGAGTCCACCGGGAACAGCTGATTACGAGCAGTACTTC. Encoded protein: CAWSPPGTADYEQYF. The full variable domain, with the rest looked up from reference TRBV30 and TRBJ2-7, is SQTIHQWPATLVQPVGSPLSLECTVEGTSNPNLYWYRQAAGRGLQLLFYSVGIGQISSEVPQNLSASRPQDRQFILSSKKLLLSDSGFYLCAWSPPGTADYEQYFGPGTRLTVT.

The J gene is TRBJ2-3, the V gene TRBV7-2, with 9 bases lining up with TRBD2. CDR3 size: 15 residues. The V gene end was trimmed by 3 bases and the J gene end by 4 bases; junction bases not matched to a gene: 5. The germline CDR1 and CDR2 sequences are SGHTA and FQGNSA. The CDR3 protein is CASSLGTSIPDTQYF. The CDR3 nucleotides read TGTGCCAGCAGCTTGGGGACTAGCATCCCAGATACGCAGTATTTT.

The V gene is TRBV27, the J gene TRBJ2-2, with 13 bases aligning to TRBD2. Germline values: CDR1 MNHEY, CDR2 SMNVEV (reference sequence). J was trimmed by 0 bases and V by 10 bases; bases with no gene match: 5. The CDR3 is 16 amino acids. CDR3 in DNA: TGTGCCACCAAACTAGCGGGGGGGACGAACACCGGGGAGCTGTTTTTT. Its protein product is CATKLAGGTNTGELFF.

The chain has TRBV10-1 and TRBJ1-5, with D unclear. Germline V gene lookup returns CDR1 WNHNN and CDR2 SYGVQD (reference sequence). V lost 3 bases and J lost 6, with 9 bases in between. CDR3 length: 13 amino acids. The DNA for the CDR3 is TGCGCCAGCAGTGAATCGGGGTTTCAGCCCCAGCATTTT. Translation gives CASSESGFQPQHF.

The CDR3 DNA sequence: TGTGCCAGCAGTTACGAGGCGCTGCGGCCCCAAGAGACCCAGTACTTC. Protein sequence: CASSYEALRPQETQYF. This sequence joins TRBV6-5 and TRBJ2-5; D is unresolved. Germline V gene lookup returns CDR1 MNHEY and CDR2 SVGAGI. V was shortened by 2 bases and J by 1 base, with 14 bases between the two germline ends. CDR3 length equals 16 residues.